These 22 T cell receptor beta chains were sequenced from one sample in a study of molecular identifiers for immune sequencing clone quantification. TCRdb analysed the PCR reads with MiXCR anew, one entry per CDR3 protein. Counted here are about 630,000 distinct CDR3 sequences, roughly 25% occurring once; the ten biggest clones make up about 0.78%. The material sequenced was naive CD8+ T cells from blood, with Jurkat cell RNA spiked in. Specified subset: FACS-sorted CD8+CD4-CCR7+CD45RA+ naive T cells. The receptors shown here come from a human donor in good health. Some libraries in this study had Jurkat cell RNA spiked in.

Comments on this clonotype: Its ends do not fully match the called genes, so a read error is possible. The chain carries TRBV24-1 and TRBJ1-4; D unresolved. Germline assignment: CDR1 KGHDR and CDR2 SFDVKD. This CDR3 is 13 amino acids long. CDR3 region: CATSTATNEKLVF. In nucleotides, the CDR3 is TGTGCCACCTCCACAGCAACTAATGAAAAACTGGTTTTT.

Ten or more counts support this clonotype. The chain employs TRBV29-1 and TRBJ2-3; TRBD2 is a possible D gene (5 bases). The length of the CDR3 is 13 residues. The germline CDR1 and CDR2 sequences are SQVTM and ANQGSEA. V was shortened by 4 bases and J by 5 bases, with 13 bases between the two germline ends. The chain's CDR3 is CSVVSSTVDTQYF. The CDR3 DNA follows: TGCAGCGTTGTCTCTAGCACGGTAGATACGCAGTATTTT.

Details on this clonotype: Given a much more abundant clone one base away, this may be a read error. V is TRBV5-4 and J is TRBJ1-2; no definite D call. The CDR3 is 16 residues long. Germline CDR1 reads SGHNT; CDR2 reads YYREEE (reference sequence). The V end was cut by 3 bases, the J end by 6 bases, with 21 bases between. The CDR3 bases are TGTGCCAGCAGCTCCGTACATCGGGCACAGCGGAATGGCTACACCTTC. This encodes CASSSVHRAQRNGYTF. Drawing the rest from reference TRBV5-4 and TRBJ1-2, the complete variable domain is ETGVTQSPTHLIKTRGQQVTLRCSSQSGHNTVSWYQQALGQGPQFIFQYYREEENGRGNFPPRFSGLQFPNYSSELNVNALELDDSALYLCASSSVHRAQRNGYTFGSGTRLTVV.

The chain recombines TRBV12-5 with TRBJ1-2; D is undetermined. This CDR3 is 13 amino acids long. V dropped 0 bases and J dropped 7 bases, with 9 bases sitting between them. Germline values: CDR1 LGHNT, CDR2 FRNRAP. CDR3: CASGLVPTSGYTF. CDR3 nucleotide sequence: TGTGCTAGTGGTTTGGTACCGACGTCTGGCTACACCTTC.

As for this clonotype: Just one base apart from a much larger clone, this may be a read error. The rearrangement links TRBV4-3 to TRBJ1-1, with D uncertain. The CDR3 sequence is 13 residues long. From germline, CDR1 is LGHNA and CDR2 YSLEER. The CDR3 DNA sequence: TGCGCCAGCAGCCCATGGTCGAACACTGCAGCTTTCTTT. It specifies CASSPWSNTAAFF.

Note on this clonotype: This may be a read error, as it is one base from a much larger clone. The chain is built from TRBV12-3 or TRBV12-4 and TRBJ2-3; weak D call: TRBD2 (6 bases). The CDR3 length is 15 residues. The V end was cut by 6 bases, the J end by 6 bases, with 19 bases between. In DNA form, the CDR3 reads TGTGCCAGCAGATTCGCGCGGGAACTCTGGGATACGCAGTATTTT. This gives the protein CASRFARELWDTQYF.

This clonotype showed up many times. The CDR3 is CASSSATSSDTQYF. The DNA for the CDR3 is TGTGCCAGCAGCTCAGCGACTAGCTCCGATACGCAGTATTTT. J is TRBJ2-3 and V is TRBV7-9; 7 nucleotides match TRBD2. Losses at the gene ends were 4 bases for V and 6 bases for J; bases not matched to a gene: 7. The CDR3 is 14 residues long. Looked up from germline, CDR1 is SEHNR and CDR2 is FQNEAQ (reference sequence).

In its sample, this clonotype was seen a few times. The rearrangement joins TRBV14 to TRBJ2-3; 8 positions agree with TRBD2. CDR1 is SGHDN, CDR2 FVKESK, per germline. The CDR3 sequence is 18 residues long. V trimming: 0 bases; J trimming: 0 bases; junction bases outside the gene matches: 8. This CDR3 is CASSQDYVIAGSTDTQYF. The CDR3 nucleotides are TGTGCCAGCAGCCAAGACTATGTAATAGCGGGGAGCACAGATACGCAGTATTTT.

In its sample, this clonotype was seen many times. The chain recombines TRBV7-2 with TRBJ2-1; D assignment may be TRBD1 or TRBD2 (5 bases each). CDR1 and CDR2 (germline): SGHTA, FQGNSA. The CDR3 covers 15 residues. Trimming stripped 1 base from V and 1 base from J, with 8 bases between. The CDR3 region is CASSLGGISYNEQFF. As DNA, the CDR3 is TGTGCCAGCAGCTTAGGGGGGATTTCCTACAATGAGCAGTTCTTC.

This clonotype has a count of ten or more. This rearrangement joins TRBV19 to TRBJ1-1; D is undetermined. Germline lookup yields CDR1 LNHDA and CDR2 SQIVND (reference sequence). The CDR3 loop spans 13 amino acids. V was trimmed by 1 base and J by 1 base, leaving 4 bases between them. This CDR3 is CASSIVANTEAFF. DNA of the CDR3: TGTGCCAGTAGTATAGTTGCGAACACTGAAGCTTTCTTT.

This chain links TRBV27 with TRBJ2-1; no clear D gene. V was trimmed by 5 bases and J by 5 bases, leaving 10 bases between them. This CDR3 region has 13 residues. Per the germline V gene, CDR1 is MNHEY and CDR2 is SMNVEV (reference sequence). CDR3 protein: CASSTFLDNEQFF. CDR3 DNA: TGTGCCAGCAGTACCTTCCTGGACAATGAGCAGTTCTTC.

The chain links TRBV20-1 to TRBJ2-1; 11 bases fit TRBD1. Germline lookup yields CDR1 DFQATT and CDR2 SNEGSKA (reference sequence). After removal of 5 bases from V and 10 bases from J, the junction contained 10 bases not matched to a gene. The CDR3 covers 14 residues. The CDR3 nucleotides read TGCAGTGCTTTCCCGGGACAGGGGGTTCAGGAGCAGTTCTTC. As protein: CSAFPGQGVQEQFF.

Regarding this clonotype: At one end, the junction sequence differs from germline, possibly due to a read error. This chain links TRBV7-9 with TRBJ1-1; 9 bases fit TRBD1. Per germline, CDR1 SEHNR and CDR2 FQNEAQ (reference sequence). CDR3 length equals 14 residues. The CDR3 here is CACSTGQGITEAFF. The CDR3, as DNA: TGTGCCTGCAGCACGGGACAGGGTATCACTGAAGCTTTCTTT.

To note about this clonotype: The junction departs from the called germline gene at one end, perhaps through a read error. The chain couples TRBV30 to TRBJ2-6, with TRBD1 matching over 8 bases. Germline CDR1 is GTSNPN and CDR2 is SVGIG (reference sequence). There are 20 residues in the CDR3. CDR3 DNA sequence: TGTGCCTGGAGCGTAGACAGGGGCGATCCTTTTAGCTCTGTGGCCAACGTCCTGACTTTC. It codes for CAWSVDRGDPFSSVANVLTF.

Of note for this clonotype: A much more abundant neighbour one base away suggests this may be a read error. The V gene is TRBV2, the J gene TRBJ1-1; D ambiguous. The V end lost 2 bases, the J end lost 9 bases, and 13 bases lay between the germline ends. Looked up from germline, CDR1 is SNHLY and CDR2 is FYNNEI. This CDR3 is built from 13 residues. CDR3 sequence reads: CASSEHPGVKAFF. The CDR3 DNA follows: TGTGCCAGCAGTGAACATCCGGGAGTTAAAGCTTTCTTT.

With regard to this clonotype: A much larger clone lies one base from this, so it may be a read error. This chain joins TRBV13 and TRBJ2-3, with D hard to call. The length of the CDR3 is 16 residues. CDR1 is PRHDT and CDR2 is FYEKMQ in the germline V gene (reference sequence). The CDR3 nucleotides are TGTGCCAGCAGCCTAACAACTACTATCGCCACAGATACGCTGTATTTT. This gives the protein CASSLTTTIATDTLYF.

In the case of this clonotype: A much larger clone differs by one base, so this may be a read error. The chain combines TRBV2 with TRBJ1-4; 10 bases map to TRBD1. The length of the CDR3 is 14 residues. Germline V CDR1 and CDR2: SNHLY, FYNNEI. J gave up 8 bases and V 8 bases, and 8 bases lay outside the gene matches. The CDR3 spells CASGTGTGEEKLFF. CDR3 sequence (DNA): TGTGCCAGCGGCACCGGGACAGGGGAAGAAAAACTGTTTTTT.

This clonotype was recorded at least ten times. The V and J genes are TRBV7-9 and TRBJ2-2; 10 bases map to TRBD1. Trimming took 5 bases from V and 4 from J; bases not matched to a gene: 13. This CDR3 is built from 18 residues. The V gene's germline CDR1 is SEHNR and CDR2 FQNEAQ (reference sequence). The CDR3 sequence is CASSETGGVGLATGELFF. In DNA form, the CDR3 reads TGTGCCAGCAGCGAGACAGGGGGCGTCGGTCTGGCCACCGGGGAGCTGTTTTTT.

This clonotype was seen repeatedly, ten times or more. J is TRBJ2-7 and V is TRBV14, with 11 positions matching TRBD2. The CDR3 is made up of 15 amino acids. The junction had 4 bases not matched to a gene; V was cut back by 1 base and J by 5 bases. CDR1 SGHDN and CDR2 FVKESK come from the germline V gene. CDR3 in DNA: TGTGCCAGCAGCCAAGTACTAGCGGGAGTAAACGAGCAGTACTTC. Residues: CASSQVLAGVNEQYF.

This clonotype showed up many times. The rearrangement uses TRBV4-3 and TRBJ1-3; D is unclear. This CDR3 contains 15 residues. Per germline, CDR1 LGHNA and CDR2 YSLEER. The germline V and J ends were trimmed by 0 bases and 8 bases, with 14 bases remaining between them. The CDR3 here is CASSQDPGRSDTIYF. CDR3 nucleotide sequence: TGCGCCAGCAGCCAAGATCCGGGCCGGTCTGACACCATATATTTT.

The chain uses TRBV12-3 or TRBV12-4 and TRBJ1-1; D not certain. This CDR3 region has 14 residues. V lost 7 bases, J lost 8 bases, and 20 bases lay in between. CDR3 in amino acids: CASKPRVPPGEAFF. For the CDR3, the DNA is TGTGCCAGCAAACCTAGGGTGCCGCCAGGCGAAGCTTTCTTT.

A single count supports this clonotype. Since a much larger clone is just one base distant, this may be a read error. The gene calls are TRBV7-9 and TRBJ2-3; no clear D. V lost 4 bases and J lost 4, with 12 bases in between. The CDR3 covers 14 residues. Germline V gives CDR1 SEHNR, CDR2 FQNEAQ (reference sequence). The CDR3 sequence: CASSSSFGPDTQYF. In nucleotides, the CDR3 is TGTGCCAGCAGCTCGAGCTTCGGCCCAGATACGCAGTATTTT.